The entry that follows covers one T cell receptor (beta chain) sequence. The data stem from a study of human T cells and chemical hapten exposure. MiXCR, applied by TCRdb to the RACE reads, yields one record per CDR3 protein. The table includes 150,000 to 200,000 distinct CDR3 sequences, roughly a quarter detected once. Documented time point: patch test 3, about 24 weeks after DPC sensitization. Treatment specified: therapeutic diphenylcyclopropenone sensitization with weekly scalp DPC. Trimming removed 6 bases from V and 7 bases from J; junction bases left unmatched: 2. The length of the CDR3 is 11 residues. Germline V CDR1 and CDR2: DFQATT, SNEGSKA (reference sequence).

Here the sequenced sample was whole blood, taken in connection with sensitization to the hapten diphenylcyclopropenone (DPC). This chain connects TRBV20-1 to TRBJ2-1, with 8 nucleotides matching TRBD1. The sequence was obtained from a woman aged 18-35 years with alopecia areata. Some clones in this sample may be carry-over from other donors' samples. The CDR3 DNA is TGCAGTGCAAACAGGGGGAATGAGCAGTTCTTC. Its translation is CSANRGNEQFF.